The clone carrying this T cell receptor (beta chain) was counted ten times or more. Its antigen remains unknown. The data belong to a study of T cells after posttransplantation cyclophosphamide. Study-wide results and limits: Skin or GI-infiltrating T cells shared few TRB sequences with blood. TRB clonality was highly associated with recipient CMV seropositivity and reactivation. Later blood repertoires were often dominated by clones from the donor CD8+ memory compartment.

This CDR3 is built from 18 residues. CDR1 SEHNR and CDR2 FQNEAQ come from the germline V gene (reference sequence). Trimming left V 2 bases short and J 6 bases short, with 23 bases between. Sequencing was performed with immunoSEQ multiplex PCR; in TCRdb, only in-frame clones are kept and a portion is missing. The sample was found to contain over 45,000 clones, and every one recurs. The chain combines TRBV7-9 with TRBJ2-1, with D perhaps TRBD2 (5 bases). Source material: PBMCs. This clonotype originated in a man aged 40-50 years in good health, CMV-negative, and a related stem cell transplant donor. This CDR3 reads CASSLSSMGGAARNEQFF. In DNA form, the CDR3 reads TGTGCCAGCAGCTTATCCAGCATGGGCGGAGCGGCGCGCAATGAGCAGTTCTTC.